This T cell receptor beta chain appears in the sequencing data of a study of blood T cell repertoires in COVID-19. Study overall: Donors in the United States, Italy and Spain gave samples during acute or convalescent COVID-19. Sources were T cells, B-cell-depleted T cells, or PBMCs; the material itself was cDNA or gDNA.

V lost 0 bases and J lost 3, with 15 bases in between. The CDR3 runs to 17 residues. CDR1 SGHRS and CDR2 YFSETQ come from the germline V gene. While infection was still active, Seattle patients were enrolled and then followed longitudinally. In the study's own analysis: Estimation of nucleated cell counts was performed using reference gene primer amplification. The assay was immunoSEQ multiplex PCR, and TCRdb's table has in-frame clones only and misses some. V, J and clone size are those of that table, while D and trimming were read from the DNA. The data contain roughly 200,000 clones, around 86% of them singletons.

V and J are TRBV5-1 and TRBJ2-2; D remains ambiguous. The clonotype originates from a woman aged 45-60 years with COVID-19, enrolled during active disease. The material sequenced was peripheral blood. CDR3 coding DNA: TGCGCCAGCAGCTTGGCCAGTGCGGTCGGATACACCGGGGAGCTGTTTTTT. Protein sequence: CASSLASAVGYTGELFF. Variable domain in full (rest from reference TRBV5-1 and TRBJ2-2): KAGVTQTPRYLIKTRGQQVTLSCSPISGHRSVSWYQQTPGQGLQFLFEYFSETQRNKGNFPGRFSGRQFSNSRSEMNVSTLELGDSALYLCASSLASAVGYTGELFFGEGSRLTVL.